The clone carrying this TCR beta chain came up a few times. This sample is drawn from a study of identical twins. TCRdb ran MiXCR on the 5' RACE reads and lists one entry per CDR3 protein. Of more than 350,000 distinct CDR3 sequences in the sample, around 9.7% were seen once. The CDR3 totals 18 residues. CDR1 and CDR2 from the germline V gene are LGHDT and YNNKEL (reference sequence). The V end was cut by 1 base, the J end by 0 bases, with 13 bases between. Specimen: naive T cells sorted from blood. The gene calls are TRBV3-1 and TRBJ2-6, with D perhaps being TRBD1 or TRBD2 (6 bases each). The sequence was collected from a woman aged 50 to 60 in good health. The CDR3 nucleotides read TGTGCCAGCAGCCAAGGGGGGGCCCCGGTCTCTGGGGCCAACGTCCTGACTTTC. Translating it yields CASSQGGAPVSGANVLTF.